Presented here are 14 T cell receptor beta chains from one specimen sequenced in a study of blood T cell repertoires in COVID-19. Assay used: immunoSEQ multiplex PCR; TCRdb lists only in-frame clones, some missing. The profile covers around 240,000 clones, with 91% appearing a single time and 0.95% to 1.5% taken by the ten largest. The specimen sequenced was PBMCs or T cells enriched from blood (not recorded which). The receptors shown here come from a human donor in a cohort exposed to, infected with or recovered from COVID-19 (not recorded which). The donor label of this sample is uncertain.

This clone was observed once. The chain is built from TRBV6-2 or TRBV6-3 and TRBJ2-3; 11 bases align to TRBD2. This CDR3 comprises 17 residues. Germline CDR1 reads MNHEY; CDR2 reads SVGEGT. After removal of 2 bases from V and 2 bases from J, the junction contained 6 bases not matched to a gene. CDR3 DNA: TGTGCCAGCAGTTACCGGTCACTAGCGGGGGCCACAGATACGCAGTATTTT. Protein sequence: CASSYRSLAGATDTQYF.

The chain combines TRBV5-1 with TRBJ1-1; a weak D match, TRBD1 (6 bases). In germline, CDR1 is SGHRS, CDR2 YFSETQ. The CDR3 runs to 14 residues. Trimming removed 1 base at V and 9 bases at J, with 16 bases between. The CDR3 sequence is CASSLPYRDNQAFF. The CDR3 DNA reads as TGCGCCAGCAGCTTGCCCTACCGGGACAATCAAGCTTTCTTT.

The chain uses TRBV7-2 and TRBJ2-7; TRBD1 agrees at 8 bases. The CDR3 is 16 amino acids. V dropped 6 bases and J dropped 3; count of bases not matched to a gene: 13. Per the germline V gene, CDR1 is SGHTA and CDR2 is FQGNSA. CDR3 DNA: TGTGCCAGCAGGTTCGACTCAGGGGGCGCGATCTACGAGCAGTACTTC. It codes for CASRFDSGGAIYEQYF.

The DNA of the CDR3 is TGCGCCAGCAGCTTACAGGGGGCAGGCACAGATACGCAGTATTTT. This translates into CASSLQGAGTDTQYF. The rearrangement uses TRBV5-1 and TRBJ2-3; 9 bases match TRBD1. The V gene end was trimmed by 2 bases and the J gene end by 1 base; junction bases not matched to a gene: 2. CDR3 length: 15 residues. Looked up from germline, CDR1 is SGHRS and CDR2 is YFSETQ.

Worth noting for this clone: The junction and the germline gene differ at one end; a read error may be behind it. This chain links TRBV15 with TRBJ1-2; 7 bases fit TRBD1. This CDR3 spans 17 amino acids. Germline lookup yields CDR1 LNHNV and CDR2 YYDKDF (reference sequence). Here the CDR3 reads CATSSLAWDSPNDGYTF. In DNA form, the CDR3 reads TGTGCCACCAGCAGTTTAGCTTGGGACAGCCCTAACGATGGCTACACCTTC.

This chain links TRBV10-3 with TRBJ1-3; the D gene is possibly TRBD1 (6 bases). Trimming left V 6 bases short and J 5 bases short, with 11 bases between. This CDR3 is built from 13 residues. CDR1 and CDR2 from the germline V gene are ENHRY and SYGVKD. CDR3 region: CAIRDSDRNTIYF. CDR3 sequence (DNA): TGTGCCATCAGGGACAGCGATAGAAACACCATATATTTT.

The chain couples TRBV6-5 to TRBJ2-1, with TRBD2 matching 12 bases. J gave up 8 bases and V 0 bases, and 2 bases lay outside the gene matches. There are 15 residues in the CDR3. Per the germline V gene, CDR1 is MNHEY and CDR2 is SVGAGI. CDR3 residues: CASSYSTSGGHEQFF. DNA of the CDR3: TGTGCCAGCAGTTACTCGACTAGCGGGGGACATGAGCAGTTCTTC.

The chain links TRBV5-4 to TRBJ1-1; weak D call: TRBD1 (6 bases). V dropped 0 bases and J dropped 4 bases, with 10 bases sitting between them. The CDR3 covers 14 residues. Germline V gene sequence: CDR1 SGHNT, CDR2 YYREEE (reference sequence). CDR3 in amino acids: CASSLVQGGTEAFF. In DNA, the CDR3 is TGTGCCAGCAGCTTGGTACAGGGTGGCACTGAAGCTTTCTTT.

The chain employs TRBV18 and TRBJ2-1, with D maybe TRBD1 (6 bases). CDR1 KGHSH and CDR2 LQKENI come from the germline V gene. V shed 6 bases and J shed 9 bases, with 15 bases lying between them. The CDR3 is made up of 13 amino acids. The CDR3 DNA is TGTGCCAGCTCGGGGGCACGGTTTAGTGAGCAGTTCTTC. This translates into CASSGARFSEQFF. The full variable domain, rest sourced from reference TRBV18 and TRBJ2-1, is NAGVMQNPRHLVRRRGQEARLRCSPMKGHSHVYWYRQLPEEGLKFMVYLQKENIIDESGMPKERFSAEFPKEGPSILRIQQVVRGDSAAYFCASSGARFSEQFFGPGTRLTVL.

The chain employs TRBV27 and TRBJ2-3; tentatively, D is TRBD1 (8 bases). Between the trimmed V and J ends, which lost 6 bases and 3 bases, there was a span of 13 bases. The CDR3 runs 14 residues. Germline CDR1 reads MNHEY; CDR2 reads SMNVEV (reference sequence). This CDR3 is CASSTGGGTDTQYF. The CDR3, as DNA: TGTGCCAGCAGCACAGGGGGAGGGACAGATACGCAGTATTTT.

This clone was detected a few times. V gene TRBV6-5 combines with J gene TRBJ1-2, with D possibly being TRBD1 (5 bases). CDR1 and CDR2 from the germline V gene are MNHEY and SVGAGI. CDR3 length: 13 residues. The V gene lost 8 bases and the J gene lost 7 bases, with 17 bases spanning the gap. CDR3 DNA sequence: TGTGCCAGCCACGAACGGGGGGTTGGTGGCTACACCTTC. Amino acid sequence: CASHERGVGGYTF.

V and J are TRBV7-8 and TRBJ1-5; 10 bases fit TRBD1. V lost 1 base to trimming and J lost 5 bases; unmatched junction nucleotides: 2. This CDR3 has 15 residues. CDR1 and CDR2 from the germline V gene are SGHVS and FQNEAQ. Here the CDR3 DNA reads TGTGCCAGCAGCTTAGGACAGGGGGCAGATCAGCCCCAGCATTTT. Its translation is CASSLGQGADQPQHF.

CDR3 residues: CASSQAGSGGTDTQYF. In DNA, the CDR3 is TGTGCCAGCAGCCAAGCGGGATCGGGAGGAACAGATACGCAGTATTTT. The genes are TRBV4-2 and TRBJ2-3; 7 bases align to TRBD2. The junction had 7 bases not matched to a gene; V was cut back by 1 base and J by 3 bases. Germline V gene data show CDR1 as LGHNA and CDR2 as YNFKEQ. This CDR3 is 16 amino acids long.

The chain is built from TRBV4-1 and TRBJ2-7; D uncertain. The germline CDR1 and CDR2 sequences are MGHRA and YSYEKL. The CDR3 has 16 amino acids. V was pared by 1 base and J by 1 base, with 14 bases between. The CDR3 sequence is CASSQGPAVWSYEQYF. Here the CDR3 DNA reads TGCGCCAGCAGCCAAGGGCCCGCGGTCTGGTCCTACGAGCAGTACTTC.